One sample yielded the 6 T cell receptor beta chains listed below, sequenced in a study of blood T cell repertoires in COVID-19. Assay used: immunoSEQ multiplex PCR; TCRdb lists only in-frame clones, some missing. Seen here are roughly 48,000 clones, approximately 80% observed once, and the top ten hold roughly a fifth. The specimen sequenced was peripheral blood. The receptors shown here come from a human donor with active or convalescent COVID-19. The donor label of this sample is uncertain.

The chain has TRBV7-2 and TRBJ2-7; tentatively, D is TRBD2 (6 bases). V shed 5 bases and J shed 2 bases, with 16 bases lying between them. Germline CDR1 is SGHTA and CDR2 is FQGNSA. The CDR3 length is 15 residues. CDR3 DNA sequence: TGTGCCAGCAGCGCCACGGGGGACGGGCCCTACGAGCAGTACTTC. This gives the protein CASSATGDGPYEQYF.

The chain carries TRBV5-4 and TRBJ2-2; 8 bases match TRBD1. The CDR3 consists of 15 residues. Germline trimming cut 2 bases from V and 3 bases from J; bases unmatched to any gene: 3. CDR1 is SGHNT, CDR2 YYREEE, per germline (reference sequence). CDR3 sequence reads: CASSFPTGDTGELFF. The CDR3, as DNA: TGTGCCAGCAGCTTTCCGACAGGGGACACCGGGGAGCTGTTTTTT.

The genes are TRBV2 and TRBJ2-7; possible D gene TRBD1, 5 bases. This CDR3 region has 14 residues. Germline lookup yields CDR1 SNHLY and CDR2 FYNNEI. V dropped 6 bases and J dropped 4 bases, with 16 bases sitting between them. The CDR3 coding sequence is TGTGCCAGCAGCATCGGTCCAGGGAATTACGAGCAGTACTTC. This codes for CASSIGPGNYEQYF.

V and J are TRBV6-6 and TRBJ1-2; maybe TRBD1 (6 bases). Deletions cut 7 bases from V and 7 bases from J, with 13 bases between. The CDR3 extends over 12 amino acids. Germline CDR1 MNHNY, CDR2 SVGAGI (reference sequence). The CDR3 DNA reads TGTGCCAGCACCGTACGCAGGGGTGGCTACACCTTC. This gives the protein CASTVRRGGYTF.

This clone was seen only a few times. V usage is TRBV2 and J usage is TRBJ1-1; D possibly corresponds to TRBD1 (6 bases). Trimming removed 6 bases from V and 4 bases from J, with 15 bases in between. The V gene's germline CDR1 is SNHLY and CDR2 FYNNEI. The CDR3 covers 14 residues. As DNA, the CDR3 is TGTGCCAGCAGAACAGGGAGGGGGTTCACTGAAGCTTTCTTT. This translates into CASRTGRGFTEAFF.

V is TRBV29-1 and J is TRBJ2-7, with TRBD1 matching over 10 bases. Germline V CDR1 and CDR2: SQVTM, ANQGSEA. This CDR3 region has 12 residues. Losses at the gene ends were 7 bases for V and 7 bases for J; bases not matched to a gene: 7. The CDR3 spells CSAGDRGGEQYF. The CDR3 DNA follows: TGCAGCGCCGGGGACAGGGGAGGGGAGCAGTACTTC.